This TCR beta chain stems from a study of cytomegalovirus exposure and HLA in healthy donors. The PCR employed 60 Vbeta primers together with 13 Jbeta primers. As handled by the study authors: About 12 million of the 75 million to 95 million unique TCR beta chains counted in a later analysis were shared. Sequencing used immunoSEQ multiplex PCR; TCRdb keeps in-frame clones, though not all of them. The V and J calls and clone size come from that table; D and trimming were worked out from the DNA. The sample carries about 150,000 clones, 82% recorded once. The CDR3 contains 14 residues. Germline assignment: CDR1 KGHSH and CDR2 LQKENI. Deletions cut 6 bases from V and 4 bases from J, with 13 bases between.

The J gene is TRBJ1-5, the V gene TRBV18, with D possibly being TRBD1 (6 bases). The sequenced material came from PBMCs. The receptor was isolated from a woman in her 50s in good health and CMV-seropositive. The CDR3 loop is CASSLGQQNQPQHF. Written as DNA, the CDR3 is TGTGCCAGCTCTCTTGGACAGCAAAATCAGCCCCAGCATTTT.